This record covers a single T cell receptor beta chain. The read terminates 3 residues before the CDR3 end, so the remaining end is supplied by the germline J gene. Unmatched junction bases numbered 6, after V lost 5 bases and J lost 3 bases. This CDR3 contains 15 residues. Germline values: CDR1 LNHDA, CDR2 SQIVND (reference sequence). The data are from a study of T cell clonality in common variable immunodeficiency. Profiled with immunoSEQ multiplex PCR; TCRdb holds only in-frame clones, not every one. The sample has about 28,000 clones, none seen only once. The sample was peripheral blood mononuclear cells. The TCR sequence derives from a person aged 18-70 years in good health. The chain is built from TRBV19 and TRBJ2-7, with 11 bases aligning to TRBD1. The CDR3 sequence: CASSPGTGGSYEQYF. Partial CDR3 DNA: TGTGCCAGTAGTCCGGGGACAGGGGGGAGCTACGAG. Variable domain in full (rest from reference TRBV19 and TRBJ2-7): DGGITQSPKYLFRKEGQNVTLSCEQNLNHDAMYWYRQDPGQGLRLIYYSQIVNDFQKGDIAEGYSVSREKKESFPLTVTSAQKNPTAFYLCASSPGTGGSYEQYFGPGTRLTVT.